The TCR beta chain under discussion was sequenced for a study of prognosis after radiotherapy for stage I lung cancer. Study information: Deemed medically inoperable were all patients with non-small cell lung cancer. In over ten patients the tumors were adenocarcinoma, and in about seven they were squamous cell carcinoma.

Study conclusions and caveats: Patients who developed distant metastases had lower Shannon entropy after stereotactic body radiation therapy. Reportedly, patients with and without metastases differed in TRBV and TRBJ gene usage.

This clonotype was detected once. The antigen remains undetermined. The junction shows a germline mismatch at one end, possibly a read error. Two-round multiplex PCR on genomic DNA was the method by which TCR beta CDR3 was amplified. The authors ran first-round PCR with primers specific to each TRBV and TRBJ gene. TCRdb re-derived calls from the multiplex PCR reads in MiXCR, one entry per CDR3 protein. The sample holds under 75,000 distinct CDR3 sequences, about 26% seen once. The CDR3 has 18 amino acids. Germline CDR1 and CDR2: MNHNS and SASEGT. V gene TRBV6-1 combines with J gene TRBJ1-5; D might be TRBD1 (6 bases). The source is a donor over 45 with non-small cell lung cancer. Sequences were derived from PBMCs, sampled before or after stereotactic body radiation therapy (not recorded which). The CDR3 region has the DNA TGTGCCAGCAGTCCAAACACTTCAAGGGGGGTAAGCAATCAGCCCCAGGATTTT. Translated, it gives CASSPNTSRGVSNQPQDF.